Following are 5 T cell receptor beta chains from one sample sequenced in a study of blood T cell repertoires in COVID-19. Profiling relied on immunoSEQ multiplex PCR, and the TCRdb table lists in-frame clones only, not all of them. Among under 400,000 clones listed, more than 70% were seen once. The material sequenced was peripheral blood. Every receptor here comes from an older woman with COVID-19, enrolled during active disease.

J is TRBJ1-1 and V is TRBV5-1; D may be TRBD1 (6 bases). The CDR3 covers 15 residues. CDR1 SGHRS and CDR2 YFSETQ come from the germline V gene. The ends were cut back, 2 bases at V and 1 base at J, with 12 bases in the middle. CDR3 coding DNA: TGCGCCAGCAGCTTCGGACAGAATACGAACACTGAAGCTTTCTTT. It encodes CASSFGQNTNTEAFF.

V usage is TRBV11-2 and J usage is TRBJ2-7; D is unresolved. Trimming pared 1 base from V and 0 bases from J, leaving 13 bases between. Germline CDR1 reads SGHAT; CDR2 reads FQNNGV. The CDR3 is 16 amino acids. As DNA, the CDR3 is TGTGCCAGCAGCTTAGTGTCCTCGGTGAGCTCCTACGAGCAGTACTTC. Protein: CASSLVSSVSSYEQYF. The whole variable domain, filled in from reference TRBV11-2 and TRBJ2-7, reads EAGVAQSPRYKIIEKRQSVAFWCNPISGHATLYWYQQILGQGPKLLIQFQNNGVVDDSQLPKDRFSAERLKGVDSTLKIQPAKLEDSAVYLCASSLVSSVSSYEQYFGPGTRLTVT.

The rearrangement joins TRBV25-1 to TRBJ2-1, with 12 nucleotides matching TRBD2. CDR1 is MGHDK, CDR2 SYGVNS, per germline. The length of the CDR3 is 15 residues. With V trimmed by 4 bases and J by 7 bases, 5 bases remained unmatched. The CDR3 protein is CASSATSGGRNEQFF. The CDR3 DNA follows: TGTGCCAGCAGTGCGACTAGCGGGGGCCGTAATGAGCAGTTCTTC. The variable domain in full, completed from reference TRBV25-1 and TRBJ2-1, reads EADIYQTPRYLVIGTGKKITLECSQTMGHDKMYWYQQDPGMELHLIHYSYGVNSTEKGDLSSESTVSRIRTEHFPLTLESARPSHTSQYLCASSATSGGRNEQFFGPGTRLTVL.

This sequence joins TRBV19 and TRBJ2-7; 7 nucleotides line up with TRBD1. Germline CDR1 is LNHDA and CDR2 is SQIVND (reference sequence). The CDR3 has 12 residues. J was trimmed by 6 bases and V by 4 bases; bases with no gene match: 3. The CDR3 spells CASSNRGTEQYF. The CDR3 nucleotides read TGTGCCAGTAGTAACAGGGGAACCGAGCAGTACTTC.

The chain combines TRBV5-1 with TRBJ1-3; 9 bases fit TRBD1. Germline V gene lookup returns CDR1 SGHRS and CDR2 YFSETQ. The CDR3 is 15 amino acids. The V and J ends lost 4 bases and 0 bases, in that order; junction bases with no gene match: 2. This CDR3 is CASSGGQGSGNTIYF. The DNA of the CDR3 is TGCGCCAGCAGCGGGGGACAGGGCTCTGGAAACACCATATATTTT.